This TCR beta chain emerged from a study of blood T cell repertoires in COVID-19. Concerning this clone itself: At the DNA level, this CDR3 is encoded by other sequences in the same sample as well.

Some clones are missing from TCRdb's copy, which holds only in-frame ones; the method was immunoSEQ multiplex PCR. The sample has more than 85,000 clones, roughly four fifths seen once. This receptor was obtained from a woman in her sixties or seventies with acute or convalescent COVID-19. What was sequenced was peripheral blood.

The CDR3 DNA follows: TGTGCCAGCAGCTTCCCCGGGGGAACTGAAGCTTTCTTT. Amino acids: CASSFPGGTEAFF. This chain joins TRBV11-2 and TRBJ1-1, with TRBD1 as a possible D gene (5 bases). Germline CDR1 and CDR2: SGHAT and FQNNGV. CDR3 length: 13 amino acids. The V and J ends lost 3 bases and 5 bases respectively, with 10 bases between them.